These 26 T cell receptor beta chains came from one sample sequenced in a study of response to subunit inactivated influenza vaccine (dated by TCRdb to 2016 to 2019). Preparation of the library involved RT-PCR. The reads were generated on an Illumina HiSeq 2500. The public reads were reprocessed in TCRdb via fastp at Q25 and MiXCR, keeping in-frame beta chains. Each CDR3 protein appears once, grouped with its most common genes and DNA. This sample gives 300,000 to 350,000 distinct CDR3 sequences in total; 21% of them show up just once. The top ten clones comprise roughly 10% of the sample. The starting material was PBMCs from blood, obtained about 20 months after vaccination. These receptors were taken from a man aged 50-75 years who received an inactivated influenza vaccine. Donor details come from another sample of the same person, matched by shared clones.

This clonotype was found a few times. CDR3 loop: CASSSPDRGTGANVLTF. Here the CDR3 DNA reads TGTGCCAGCAGCTCCCCGGACAGGGGGACTGGGGCCAACGTCCTGACTTTC. The rearrangement joins TRBV5-6 to TRBJ2-6, with 10 bases lining up with TRBD1. Germline assignment: CDR1 SGHDT and CDR2 YYEEEE. The CDR3 totals 17 residues. Unmatched junction bases numbered 5, after V lost 3 bases and J lost 2 bases.

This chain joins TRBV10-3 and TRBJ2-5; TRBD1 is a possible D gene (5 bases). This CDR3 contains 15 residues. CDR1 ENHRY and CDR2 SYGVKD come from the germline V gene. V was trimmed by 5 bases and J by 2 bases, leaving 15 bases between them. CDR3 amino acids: CAISTKDKPQETQYF. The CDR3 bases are TGTGCCATCAGTACTAAGGACAAACCGCAAGAGACCCAGTACTTC.

For the CDR3, the DNA is TGTGCCAGCAGCTCAGGGACAGGGTGGGTCGGGGAGCTGTTTTTT. Amino acids: CASSSGTGWVGELFF. The rearrangement joins TRBV5-5 to TRBJ2-2, with TRBD1 identical over 9 bases. Trimming at V came to 3 bases and at J to 7 bases, leaving 7 bases not matched to a gene. CDR1 and CDR2 (germline): SGHKS, YYEKEE (reference sequence). This CDR3 has 15 amino acids.

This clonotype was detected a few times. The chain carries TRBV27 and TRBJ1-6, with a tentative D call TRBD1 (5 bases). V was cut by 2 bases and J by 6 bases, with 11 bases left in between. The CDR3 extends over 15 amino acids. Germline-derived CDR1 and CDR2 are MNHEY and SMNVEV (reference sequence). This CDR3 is CASSLSGHLNSPLHF. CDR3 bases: TGTGCCAGCAGTTTAAGCGGACACCTTAATTCACCCCTCCACTTT.

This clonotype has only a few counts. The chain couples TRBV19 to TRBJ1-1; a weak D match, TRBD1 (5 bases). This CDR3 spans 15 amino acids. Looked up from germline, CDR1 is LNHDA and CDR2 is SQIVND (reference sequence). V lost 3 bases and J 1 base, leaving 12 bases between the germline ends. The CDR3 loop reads CASSIWGTKNTEAFF. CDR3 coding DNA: TGTGCCAGTAGTATTTGGGGCACCAAGAACACTGAAGCTTTCTTT.

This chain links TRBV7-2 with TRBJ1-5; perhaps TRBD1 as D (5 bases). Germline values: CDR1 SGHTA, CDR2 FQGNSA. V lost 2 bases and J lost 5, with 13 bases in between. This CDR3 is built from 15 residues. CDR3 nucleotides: TGTGCCAGCAGCTTATCGCGACAGATGGATCAGCCCCAGCATTTT. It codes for CASSLSRQMDQPQHF.

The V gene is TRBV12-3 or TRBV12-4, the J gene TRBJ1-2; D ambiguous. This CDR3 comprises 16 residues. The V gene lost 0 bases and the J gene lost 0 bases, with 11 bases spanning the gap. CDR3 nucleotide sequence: TGTGCCAGCAGTTTAGCGGTTACGGTAGCTAACTATGGCTACACCTTC. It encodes CASSLAVTVANYGYTF.

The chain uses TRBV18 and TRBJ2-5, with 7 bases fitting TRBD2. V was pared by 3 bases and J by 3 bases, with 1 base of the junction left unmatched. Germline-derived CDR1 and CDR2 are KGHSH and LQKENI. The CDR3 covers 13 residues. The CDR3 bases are TGTGCCAGCTCACCCGGGACTAAAGAGACCCAGTACTTC. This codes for CASSPGTKETQYF. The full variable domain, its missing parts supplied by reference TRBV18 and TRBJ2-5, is NAGVMQNPRHLVRRRGQEARLRCSPMKGHSHVYWYRQLPEEGLKFMVYLQKENIIDESGMPKERFSAEFPKEGPSILRIQQVVRGDSAAYFCASSPGTKETQYFGPGTRLLVL.

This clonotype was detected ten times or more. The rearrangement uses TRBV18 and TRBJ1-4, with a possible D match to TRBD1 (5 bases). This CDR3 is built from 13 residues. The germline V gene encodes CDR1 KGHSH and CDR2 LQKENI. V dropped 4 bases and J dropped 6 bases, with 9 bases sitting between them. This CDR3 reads CASSHGTDEKLFF. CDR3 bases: TGTGCCAGCTCACACGGGACGGATGAAAAACTGTTTTTT.

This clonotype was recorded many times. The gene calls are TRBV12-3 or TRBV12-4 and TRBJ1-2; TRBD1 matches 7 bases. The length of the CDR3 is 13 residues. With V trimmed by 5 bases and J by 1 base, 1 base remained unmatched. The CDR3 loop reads CASSQGGNYGYTF. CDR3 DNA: TGTGCCAGCAGTCAGGGGGGTAACTATGGCTACACCTTC.

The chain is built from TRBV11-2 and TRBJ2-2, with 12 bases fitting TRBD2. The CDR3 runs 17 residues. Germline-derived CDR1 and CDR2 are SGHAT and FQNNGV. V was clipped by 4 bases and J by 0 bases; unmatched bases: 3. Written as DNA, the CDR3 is TGTGCCAGCAGCTCTACTAGCGGGGGGACGAACACCGGGGAGCTGTTTTTT. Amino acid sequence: CASSSTSGGTNTGELFF.

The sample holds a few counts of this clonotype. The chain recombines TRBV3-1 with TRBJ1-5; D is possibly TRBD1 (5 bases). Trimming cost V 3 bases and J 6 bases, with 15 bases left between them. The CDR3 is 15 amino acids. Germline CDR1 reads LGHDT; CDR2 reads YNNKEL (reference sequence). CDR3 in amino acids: CASSQSSGSGQPQHF. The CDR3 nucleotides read TGTGCCAGCAGCCAGTCGTCAGGGTCCGGTCAGCCCCAGCATTTT. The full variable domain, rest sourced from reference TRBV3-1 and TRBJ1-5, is DTAVSQTPKYLVTQMGNDKSIKCEQNLGHDTMYWYKQDSKKFLKIMFSYNNKELIINETVPNRFSPKSPDKAHLNLHINSLELGDSAVYFCASSQSSGSGQPQHFGDGTRLSIL.

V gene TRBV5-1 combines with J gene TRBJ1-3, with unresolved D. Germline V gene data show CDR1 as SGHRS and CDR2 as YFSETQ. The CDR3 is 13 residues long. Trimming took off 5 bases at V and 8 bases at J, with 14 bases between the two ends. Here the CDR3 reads CASRGKDGDTIYF. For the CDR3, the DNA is TGCGCCAGCAGGGGGAAGGACGGGGACACCATATATTTT.

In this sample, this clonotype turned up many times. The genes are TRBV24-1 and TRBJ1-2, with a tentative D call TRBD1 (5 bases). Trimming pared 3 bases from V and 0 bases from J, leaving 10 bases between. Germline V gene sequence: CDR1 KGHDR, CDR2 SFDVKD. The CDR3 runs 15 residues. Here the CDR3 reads CATSDSTTANYGYTF. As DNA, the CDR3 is TGTGCCACCAGTGATAGTACGACAGCTAACTATGGCTACACCTTC.

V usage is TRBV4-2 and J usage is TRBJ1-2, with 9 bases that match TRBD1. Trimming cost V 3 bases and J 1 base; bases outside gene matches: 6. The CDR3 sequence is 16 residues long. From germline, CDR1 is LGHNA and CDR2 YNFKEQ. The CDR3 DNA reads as TGTGCCAGCAGCCATTCGACAGGGGGAATTAACTATGGCTACACCTTC. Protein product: CASSHSTGGINYGYTF.

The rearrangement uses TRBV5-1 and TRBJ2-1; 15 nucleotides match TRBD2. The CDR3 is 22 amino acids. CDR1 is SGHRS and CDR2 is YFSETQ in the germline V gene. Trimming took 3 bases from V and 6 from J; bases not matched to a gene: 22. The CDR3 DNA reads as TGCGCCAGCAGCTCCGCCTTAGGGACTAGCGGGAGGTTATTGGTTCCTGGCAATGAGCAGTTCTTC. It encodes CASSSALGTSGRLLVPGNEQFF.

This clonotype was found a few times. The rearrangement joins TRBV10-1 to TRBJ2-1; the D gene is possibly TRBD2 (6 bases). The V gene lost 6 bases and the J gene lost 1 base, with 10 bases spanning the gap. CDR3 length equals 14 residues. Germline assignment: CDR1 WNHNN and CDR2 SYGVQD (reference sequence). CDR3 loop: CASSGGVSYNEQFF. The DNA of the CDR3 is TGCGCCAGCAGCGGAGGGGTTTCCTACAATGAGCAGTTCTTC.

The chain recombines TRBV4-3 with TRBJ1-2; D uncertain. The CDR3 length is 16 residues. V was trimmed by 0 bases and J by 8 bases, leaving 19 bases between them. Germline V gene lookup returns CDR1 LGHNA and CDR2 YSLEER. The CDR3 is CASSQDNTPRVEGYTF. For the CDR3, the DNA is TGCGCCAGCAGCCAAGATAACACCCCTAGGGTTGAAGGCTACACCTTC.

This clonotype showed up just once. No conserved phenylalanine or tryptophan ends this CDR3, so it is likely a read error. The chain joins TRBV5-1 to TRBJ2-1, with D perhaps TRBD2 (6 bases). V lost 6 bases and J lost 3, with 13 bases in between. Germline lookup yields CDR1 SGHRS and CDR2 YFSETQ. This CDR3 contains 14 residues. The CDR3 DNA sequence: TGCGCCAGCACCCTGGACTACAACTACAATGAGCAGTTCCTC. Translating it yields CASTLDYNYNEQFL.

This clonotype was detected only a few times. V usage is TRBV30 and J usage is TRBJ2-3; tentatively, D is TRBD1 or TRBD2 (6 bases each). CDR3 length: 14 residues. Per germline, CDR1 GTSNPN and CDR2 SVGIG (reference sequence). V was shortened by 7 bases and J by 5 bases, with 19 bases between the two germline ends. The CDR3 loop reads CASGLGGYVDTQYF. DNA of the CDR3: TGTGCCTCCGGACTGGGGGGCTACGTAGATACGCAGTATTTT.

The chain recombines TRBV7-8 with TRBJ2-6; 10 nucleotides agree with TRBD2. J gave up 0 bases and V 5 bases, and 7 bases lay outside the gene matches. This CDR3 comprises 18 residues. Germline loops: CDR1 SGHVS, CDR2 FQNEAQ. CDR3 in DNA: TGTGCCAGCAGCCCGAGAGCGGGAGGGACCTCTGGGGCCAACGTCCTGACTTTC. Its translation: CASSPRAGGTSGANVLTF.

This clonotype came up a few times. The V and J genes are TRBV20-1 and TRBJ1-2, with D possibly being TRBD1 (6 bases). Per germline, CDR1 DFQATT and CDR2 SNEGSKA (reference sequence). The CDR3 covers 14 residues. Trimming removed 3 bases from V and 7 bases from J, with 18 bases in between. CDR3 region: CSARYYREASGYTF. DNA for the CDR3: TGCAGTGCTAGGTACTACAGGGAGGCTAGTGGCTACACCTTC.

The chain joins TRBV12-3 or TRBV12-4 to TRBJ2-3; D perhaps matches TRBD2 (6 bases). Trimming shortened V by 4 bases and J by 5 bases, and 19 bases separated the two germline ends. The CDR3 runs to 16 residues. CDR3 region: CASSYSYRRAVDTQYF. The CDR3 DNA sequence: TGTGCCAGCAGTTACTCTTACAGGAGGGCCGTAGATACGCAGTATTTT.

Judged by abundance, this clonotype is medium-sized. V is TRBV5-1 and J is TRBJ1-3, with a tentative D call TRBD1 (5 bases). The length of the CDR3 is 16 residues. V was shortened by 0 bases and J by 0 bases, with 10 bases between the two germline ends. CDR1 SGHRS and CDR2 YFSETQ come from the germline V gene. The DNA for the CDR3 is TGCGCCAGCAGCTTGGTGCCGGGGACCTCTGGAAACACCATATATTTT. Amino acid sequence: CASSLVPGTSGNTIYF.

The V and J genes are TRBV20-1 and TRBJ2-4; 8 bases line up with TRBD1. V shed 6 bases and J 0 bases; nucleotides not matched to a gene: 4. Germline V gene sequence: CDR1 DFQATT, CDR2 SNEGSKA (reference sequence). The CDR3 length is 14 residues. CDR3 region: CSASRGPAKNIQYF. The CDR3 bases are TGCAGTGCAAGCAGGGGGCCAGCCAAAAACATTCAGTACTTC.

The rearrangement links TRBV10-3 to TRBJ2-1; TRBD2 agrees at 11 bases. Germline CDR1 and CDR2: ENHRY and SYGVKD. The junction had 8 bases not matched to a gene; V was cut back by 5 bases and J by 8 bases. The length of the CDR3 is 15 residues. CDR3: CAISRLAGQPDEQFF. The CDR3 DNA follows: TGTGCCATCAGTCGACTAGCGGGACAGCCGGATGAGCAGTTCTTC.